These T cell receptor beta chains were read from a single sample in a study of blood T cell repertoires in COVID-19. The table came from immunoSEQ multiplex PCR; TCRdb's copy has only in-frame clones and leaves some out. The data show under 300,000 clones, roughly four fifths seen once. The source material was peripheral blood. These receptors all come from a man aged 25-45 years who had recovered from COVID-19. CDR3s include the opening cysteine and the closing phenylalanine or tryptophan. The D gene is left open where the match is weak. A clone size is listed for some rows: how often the clone was seen (once, few, many), or a class if it is expanded.

d_gene,j_gene,abundance,v_gene,CDR3nt,CDR3aa
TRBD2,TRBJ2-1,.,TRBV6-1,TGTGCCAGCAGCGAACCGGGCCGACTAGCGGGGATGGGTGAGCAGTTCTTC,CASSEPGRLAGMGEQFF
TRBD1,TRBJ2-3,.,TRBV4-2,TGTGCCAGCAGCCAACAACCGGGACAGGGCGAGGATACGCAGTATTTT,CASSQQPGQGEDTQYF
.,TRBJ2-1,.,TRBV5-6,TGTGCCAGCAGCTCCGTGGGGACACAGTACAATGAGCAGTTCTTC,CASSSVGTQYNEQFF
TRBD1,TRBJ1-1,.,TRBV7-9,TGTGCCAGCAGCATGGGACAGGTGAACACTGAAGCTTTCTTT,CASSMGQVNTEAFF
TRBD1,TRBJ2-7,.,TRBV11-2,TGTGCCAGCAGCGGTCGCAGGGGGCGAGAGCAGTACTTC,CASSGRRGREQYF
TRBD1,TRBJ1-2,once,TRBV5-1,TGCGCCAGCAGCTCTGGAGGAGGGGGCGGCTATGGCTACACCTTC,CASSSGGGGGYGYTF
.,TRBJ2-1,.,TRBV9,TGTGCCAGCAGCGTAGAGGTCGCAGGGGATGAGCAGTTCTTC,CASSVEVAGDEQFF
TRBD1,TRBJ1-3,.,TRBV5-1,TGCGCCAGCAGCATACAGGGGCTCGGTCATGGAAACACCATATATTTT,CASSIQGLGHGNTIYF
.,TRBJ2-5,.,TRBV5-5,TGTGCCAGCAGTCCTGACCATAGGGCAGGGGAGACCCAGTACTTC,CASSPDHRAGETQYF
TRBD1,TRBJ1-2,.,TRBV6-5,TGTGCCAGCAGTATCCGGACAGGGGGCAACTATGGCTACACCTTC,CASSIRTGGNYGYTF
TRBD1,TRBJ1-1,.,TRBV27,TGTGCCAGCAGTGCGGGACAGAGGTTCGTCACTGAAGCTTTCTTT,CASSAGQRFVTEAFF
.,TRBJ2-7,many,TRBV27,TGTGCCAGCAGGAGGGACGGGAGCTCCTACGAGCAGTACTTC,CASRRDGSSYEQYF
TRBD2,TRBJ2-5,.,TRBV6-5,TGTGCCAGCATGGTGACTAGCGGGGTCCAAGAGACCCAGTACTTC,CASMVTSGVQETQYF
TRBD1,TRBJ1-2,.,TRBV6-6,TGTGCCAGCAGCCCGGACAGGGGGCAAGTCTATGGCTACACCTTC,CASSPDRGQVYGYTF
.,TRBJ1-2,few,TRBV3-1/TRBV3-2,TGTGCCAGCAGCCACGCGTCGAATGACTATGGCTACACCTTC,CASSHASNDYGYTF
TRBD1,TRBJ1-2,once,TRBV28,TGTGCCAGCAGTACCCCGACAGGGAGGATTTCGAACACCTTC,CASSTPTGRISNTF
.,TRBJ2-5,once,TRBV5-6,TGTGCCAGCAGCGAGGACACGAAGGGAGAGACCCAGTACTTC,CASSEDTKGETQYF
TRBD2,TRBJ2-5,.,TRBV6-5,TGTGCCAGCACAAGCGGGGGCCAAGGGGAGACCCAGTACTTC,CASTSGGQGETQYF
TRBD1,TRBJ2-5,.,TRBV19,TGTGCCAGTAGTCCTCGAACCGGACAGGGGCGGGAAGAGACCCAGTACTTC,CASSPRTGQGREETQYF
.,TRBJ1-1,.,TRBV27,TGTGCCAGCAGCCACACCGGGATTGAAGCTTTCTTT,CASSHTGIEAFF
.,TRBJ1-2,many,TRBV10-3,TGTGCCATCAGTGAGACAGGCCCCTACACCTTC,CAISETGPYTF
.,TRBJ2-1,.,TRBV10-1,TGCGCCAGCAGCGCTTTGGGGGGGCCCTACAATGAGCAGTTCTTC,CASSALGGPYNEQFF
.,TRBJ1-2,.,TRBV5-1,TGCGCCAGCAGCTCGGACAGTAACTATGGCTACACCTTC,CASSSDSNYGYTF
TRBD2,TRBJ2-3,.,TRBV10-3,TGTGCCATCAGTGATTTGCGGGGGGGAACAGATACGCAGTATTTT,CAISDLRGGTDTQYF
TRBD1,TRBJ2-1,.,TRBV2,TGTGCCAGCAGACCTGGGACAGGGAATTACAATGAGCAGTTCTTC,CASRPGTGNYNEQFF
.,TRBJ2-5,.,TRBV4-1,TGCGCCAGCAGCCAAGAAAGGGCAGGGTGGGAGACCCAGTACTTC,CASSQERAGWETQYF